The subject of this entry is one TCR beta chain. As yet, its antigen is unknown. Individual cDNA molecules received unique molecular identifiers during library preparation. Via MiXCR, TCRdb re-called the 5' RACE reads, giving one row per CDR3 protein. Here the sample spans tens of thousands of distinct CDR3 sequences, roughly 8% being singletons. This entry comes from a study of early T cells in non-severe SARS-CoV-2 infection. Study-wide background: Sequencing was performed on bulk RNA from unsorted whole blood, leaving chains unpaired.

Points from the study as a whole: The VDJdb matching leaned toward anti-spike CD8 responses and overlooked private and CD4 specificities.

The sequencing input was whole blood. The origin of this receptor is an adult who was a healthcare worker with PCR-confirmed SARS-CoV-2 infection or an uninfected control (not recorded which).

Here the CDR3 reads CASSSHAERLNRGFGGDTQYF. The CDR3 DNA reads as TGTGCCAGCAGCTCCCACGCTGAACGCCTGAACAGGGGTTTCGGGGGAGATACGCAGTATTTT. The rearrangement links TRBV7-9 to TRBJ2-3; D is possibly TRBD1 (7 bases). The germline V gene has CDR1 SEHNR and CDR2 FQNEAQ (reference sequence). Trimming removed 4 bases from V and 5 bases from J, with 34 bases in between. The CDR3 loop spans 21 amino acids.